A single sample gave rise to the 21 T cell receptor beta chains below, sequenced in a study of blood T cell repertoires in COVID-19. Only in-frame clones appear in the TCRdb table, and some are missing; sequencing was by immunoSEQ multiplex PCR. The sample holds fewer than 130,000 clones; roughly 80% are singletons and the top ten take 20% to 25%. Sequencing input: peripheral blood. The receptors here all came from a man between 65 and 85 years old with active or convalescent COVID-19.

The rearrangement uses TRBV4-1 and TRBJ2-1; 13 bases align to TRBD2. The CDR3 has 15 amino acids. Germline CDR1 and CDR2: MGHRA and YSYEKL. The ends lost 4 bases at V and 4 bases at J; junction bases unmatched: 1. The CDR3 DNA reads TGCGCCAGCAGCCCGGGACTAGCGGGGTACAATGAGCAGTTCTTC. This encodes CASSPGLAGYNEQFF.

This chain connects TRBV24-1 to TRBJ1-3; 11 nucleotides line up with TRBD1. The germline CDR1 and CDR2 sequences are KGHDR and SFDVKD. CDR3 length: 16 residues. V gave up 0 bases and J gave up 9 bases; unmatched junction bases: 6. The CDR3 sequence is CATSDLRDRGSVTIYF. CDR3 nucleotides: TGTGCCACCAGTGATTTGCGGGACAGGGGGTCAGTCACCATATATTTT.

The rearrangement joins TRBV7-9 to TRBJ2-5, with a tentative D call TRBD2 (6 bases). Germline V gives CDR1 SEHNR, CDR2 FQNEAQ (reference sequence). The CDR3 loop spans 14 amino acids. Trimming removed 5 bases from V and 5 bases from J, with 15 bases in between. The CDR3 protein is CASSPSRRAETQYF. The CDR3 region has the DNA TGTGCCAGCAGCCCTAGCAGGAGGGCTGAGACCCAGTACTTC. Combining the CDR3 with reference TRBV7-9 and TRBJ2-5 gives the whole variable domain DTGVSQNPRHKITKRGQNVTFRCDPISEHNRLYWYRQTLGQGPEFLTYFQNEAQLEKSRLLSDRFSAERPKGSFSTLEIQRTEQGDSAMYLCASSPSRRAETQYFGPGTRLLVL.

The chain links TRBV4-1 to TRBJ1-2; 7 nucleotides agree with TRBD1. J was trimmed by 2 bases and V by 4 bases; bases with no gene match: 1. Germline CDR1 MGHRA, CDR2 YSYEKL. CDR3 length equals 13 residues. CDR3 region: CASSPTGNYGYTF. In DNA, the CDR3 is TGCGCCAGCAGCCCGACAGGGAACTATGGCTACACCTTC.

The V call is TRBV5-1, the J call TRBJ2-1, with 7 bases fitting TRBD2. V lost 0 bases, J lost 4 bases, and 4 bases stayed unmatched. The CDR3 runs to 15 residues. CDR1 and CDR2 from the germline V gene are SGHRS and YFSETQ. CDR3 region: CASSLVTGGYNEQFF. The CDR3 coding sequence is TGCGCCAGCAGCTTGGTAACGGGAGGTTACAATGAGCAGTTCTTC. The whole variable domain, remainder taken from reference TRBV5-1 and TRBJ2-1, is KAGVTQTPRYLIKTRGQQVTLSCSPISGHRSVSWYQQTPGQGLQFLFEYFSETQRNKGNFPGRFSGRQFSNSRSEMNVSTLELGDSALYLCASSLVTGGYNEQFFGPGTRLTVL.

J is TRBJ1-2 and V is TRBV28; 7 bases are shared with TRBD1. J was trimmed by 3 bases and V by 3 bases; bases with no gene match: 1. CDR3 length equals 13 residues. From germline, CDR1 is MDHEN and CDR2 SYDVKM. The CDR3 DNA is TGTGCCAGCAGTTTGGGGACAGACTATGGCTACACCTTC. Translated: CASSLGTDYGYTF.

For the CDR3, the DNA is TGCGCCAGCAGCCAAGAGGGGGGGCGGGTCACAGATACGCAGTATTTT. This codes for CASSQEGGRVTDTQYF. The chain combines TRBV4-1 with TRBJ2-3; D perhaps matches TRBD2 (7 bases). This CDR3 region has 16 residues. Per germline, CDR1 MGHRA and CDR2 YSYEKL. Trimming took off 0 bases at V and 2 bases at J, with 12 bases between the two ends.

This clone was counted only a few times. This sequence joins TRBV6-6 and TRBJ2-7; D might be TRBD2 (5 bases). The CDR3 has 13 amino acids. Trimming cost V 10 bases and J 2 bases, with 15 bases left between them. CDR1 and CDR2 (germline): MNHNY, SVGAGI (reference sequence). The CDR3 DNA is TGTGCCATAAAAGGAGGCATAGCCTACGAGCAGTACTTC. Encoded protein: CAIKGGIAYEQYF.

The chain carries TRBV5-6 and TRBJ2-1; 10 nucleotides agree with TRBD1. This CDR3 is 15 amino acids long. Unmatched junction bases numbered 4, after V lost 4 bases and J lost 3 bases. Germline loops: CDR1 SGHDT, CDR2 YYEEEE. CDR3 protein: CASSPRTGGYNEQFF. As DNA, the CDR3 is TGTGCCAGCAGCCCTAGGACAGGGGGCTACAATGAGCAGTTCTTC.

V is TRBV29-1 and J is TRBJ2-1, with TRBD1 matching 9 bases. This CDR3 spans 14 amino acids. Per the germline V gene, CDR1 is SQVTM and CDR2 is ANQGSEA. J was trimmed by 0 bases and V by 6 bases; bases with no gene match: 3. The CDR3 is CSVEDRGSYNEQFF. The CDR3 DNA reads TGCAGCGTAGAGGACAGGGGCTCCTACAATGAGCAGTTCTTC.

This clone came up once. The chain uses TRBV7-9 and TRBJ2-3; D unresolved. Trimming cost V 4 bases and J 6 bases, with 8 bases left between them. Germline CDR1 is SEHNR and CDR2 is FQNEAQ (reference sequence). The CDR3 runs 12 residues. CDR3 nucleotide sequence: TGTGCCAGCAGCTCCCGGTGGGATACGCAGTATTTT. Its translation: CASSSRWDTQYF. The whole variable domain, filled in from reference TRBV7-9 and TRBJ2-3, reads DTGVSQNPRHKITKRGQNVTFRCDPISEHNRLYWYRQTLGQGPEFLTYFQNEAQLEKSRLLSDRFSAERPKGSFSTLEIQRTEQGDSAMYLCASSSRWDTQYFGPGTRLTVL.

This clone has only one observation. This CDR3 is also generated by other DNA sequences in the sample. The CDR3 DNA follows: TGTGCCAGCAGCACACCAGGGGGCAGAGAGGGCTACACCTTC. Amino acid sequence: CASSTPGGREGYTF. The chain is built from TRBV7-9 and TRBJ1-2; 8 bases line up with TRBD1. V shed 5 bases and J 8 bases; nucleotides not matched to a gene: 10. The CDR3 length is 14 residues. Germline V gene lookup returns CDR1 SEHNR and CDR2 FQNEAQ (reference sequence).

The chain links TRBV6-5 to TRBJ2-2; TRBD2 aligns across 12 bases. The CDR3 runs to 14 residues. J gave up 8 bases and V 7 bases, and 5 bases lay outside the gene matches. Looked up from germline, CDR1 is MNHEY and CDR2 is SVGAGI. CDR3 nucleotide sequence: TGTGCCAGCAAGAGACTAGCGGGAGTTGGGGAGCTGTTTTTT. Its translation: CASKRLAGVGELFF.

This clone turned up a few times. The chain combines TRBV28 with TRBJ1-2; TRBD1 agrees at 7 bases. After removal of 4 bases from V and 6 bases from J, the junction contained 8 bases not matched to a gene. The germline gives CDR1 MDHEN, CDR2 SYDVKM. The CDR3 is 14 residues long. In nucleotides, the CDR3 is TGTGCCAGCAGTTCGGTGACAGGGTCTGATGGCTACACCTTC. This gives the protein CASSSVTGSDGYTF.

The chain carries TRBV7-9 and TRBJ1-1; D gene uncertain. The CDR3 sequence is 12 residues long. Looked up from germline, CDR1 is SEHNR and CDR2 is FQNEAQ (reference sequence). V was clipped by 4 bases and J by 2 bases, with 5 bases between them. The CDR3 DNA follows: TGTGCCAGCAGCTATATAAACACTGAAGCTTTCTTT. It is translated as CASSYINTEAFF.

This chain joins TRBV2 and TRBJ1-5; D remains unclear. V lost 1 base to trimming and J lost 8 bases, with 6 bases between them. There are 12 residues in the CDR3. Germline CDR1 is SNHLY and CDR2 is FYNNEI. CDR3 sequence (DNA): TGTGCCAGCAGTGAAGGCGGAGAGCCCCAGCATTTT. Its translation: CASSEGGEPQHF. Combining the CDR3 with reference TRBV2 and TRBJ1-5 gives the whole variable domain EPEVTQTPSHQVTQMGQEVILRCVPISNHLYFYWYRQILGQKVEFLVSFYNNEISEKSEIFDDQFSVERPDGSNFTLKIRSTKLEDSAMYFCASSEGGEPQHFGDGTRLSIL.

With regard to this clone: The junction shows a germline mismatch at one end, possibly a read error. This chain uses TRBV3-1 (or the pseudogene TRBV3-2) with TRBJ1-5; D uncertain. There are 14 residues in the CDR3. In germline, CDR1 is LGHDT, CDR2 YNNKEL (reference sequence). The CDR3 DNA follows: TGTGCCAGCAGCCAAGACCATAGCCATCAGCCCCAGCATTTT. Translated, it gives CASSQDHSHQPQHF.

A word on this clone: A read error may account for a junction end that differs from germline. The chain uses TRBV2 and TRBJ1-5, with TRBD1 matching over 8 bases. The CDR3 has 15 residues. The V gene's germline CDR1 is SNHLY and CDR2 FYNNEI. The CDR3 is CASSEGTGLGGPQHF. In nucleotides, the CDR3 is TGTGCCAGCAGCGAAGGGACAGGCCTTGGGGGGCCCCAGCATTTT.

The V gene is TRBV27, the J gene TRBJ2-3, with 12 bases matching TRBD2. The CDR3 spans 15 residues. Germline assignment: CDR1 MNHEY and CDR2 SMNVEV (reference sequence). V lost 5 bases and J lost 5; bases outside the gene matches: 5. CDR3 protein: CASSQTSGRGDTQYF. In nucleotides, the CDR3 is TGTGCCAGCAGTCAGACTAGCGGGAGAGGAGATACGCAGTATTTT.

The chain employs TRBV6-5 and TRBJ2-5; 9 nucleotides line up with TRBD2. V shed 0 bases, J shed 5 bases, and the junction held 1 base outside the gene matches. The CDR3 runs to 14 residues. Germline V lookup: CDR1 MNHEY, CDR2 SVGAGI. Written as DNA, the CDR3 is TGTGCCAGCAGTTACTCAAGCGGGAGGGAGACCCAGTACTTC. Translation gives CASSYSSGRETQYF.

The CDR3 region has the DNA TGTGCCAGCAGCGCCGGGACAGTTTACACTGAAGCTTTCTTT. This translates into CASSAGTVYTEAFF. This chain joins TRBV7-9 and TRBJ1-1; 7 nucleotides agree with TRBD1. V trimming: 5 bases; J trimming: 3 bases; junction bases outside the gene matches: 6. The CDR3 contains 14 residues. CDR1 is SEHNR and CDR2 is FQNEAQ in the germline V gene (reference sequence).